The 21 T cell receptor beta chains below come from one sample, sequenced in a study of metastatic and nonmetastatic thyroid tumors. TCRdb re-analyzed the PCR reads through MiXCR. The sample consists of 85,000 to 100,000 clones, approximately 11% of them appearing once. Thyroid surgery was preceded by no treatment in any patient. Sequencing input: blood. Receptors were obtained from a female donor with papillary thyroid cancer or a benign thyroid nodule (not recorded which). Some clones in this sample may be carry-over from other donors' samples.

The rearrangement uses TRBV5-1 and TRBJ1-6; D remains unclear. CDR1 and CDR2 (germline): SGHRS, YFSETQ. This CDR3 has 13 amino acids. Trimming took off 4 bases at V and 7 bases at J, with 9 bases between the two ends. The CDR3 DNA is TGCGCCAGCAGCCCCGCCGGAAATTCACCCCTCCACTTT. Its translation is CASSPAGNSPLHF.

This clone has a count of ten or more. J is TRBJ2-5 and V is TRBV4-1; tentative D call: TRBD2 (5 bases). Germline CDR1 MGHRA, CDR2 YSYEKL. Trimming shortened V by 1 base and J by 5 bases, and 11 bases separated the two germline ends. This CDR3 contains 14 residues. CDR3 in DNA: TGCGCCAGCAGCCAAGCATCCTCGGGGGAGACCCAGTACTTC. This encodes CASSQASSGETQYF.

This clone has a count of ten or more. This rearrangement joins TRBV6-1 to TRBJ1-1; 7 positions match TRBD1. After removal of 5 bases from V and 3 bases from J, the junction contained 9 bases not matched to a gene. Germline CDR1 and CDR2: MNHNS and SASEGT. CDR3 length: 15 residues. The CDR3 region has the DNA TGTGCCAGCAGTTCCATCAGGGGGTCCGACACTGAAGCTTTCTTT. This encodes CASSSIRGSDTEAFF.

This clone was counted at least ten times. The chain couples TRBV27 to TRBJ2-5; perhaps TRBD1 as D (7 bases). Trimming cost V 5 bases and J 5 bases, with 18 bases left between them. CDR1 is MNHEY and CDR2 is SMNVEV in the germline V gene (reference sequence). The CDR3 is 15 residues long. Here the CDR3 reads CASSTKVQGRETQYF. The CDR3 DNA is TGTGCCAGCAGTACAAAGGTACAGGGGAGGGAGACCCAGTACTTC.

In this sample, this clone turned up many times. The rearrangement links TRBV19 to TRBJ2-1, with D tentatively TRBD2 (6 bases). CDR1 and CDR2 (germline): LNHDA, SQIVND (reference sequence). The CDR3 extends over 11 amino acids. Trimming removed 7 bases from V and 10 bases from J, with 11 bases in between. The CDR3 protein is CASTGSREQFF. In nucleotides, the CDR3 is TGTGCCAGTACCGGGAGTAGGGAGCAGTTCTTC.

This clone was counted at least ten times. This chain links TRBV12-3 or TRBV12-4 with TRBJ2-5; a weak D match, TRBD1 (6 bases). The length of the CDR3 is 15 residues. Trimming cost V 7 bases and J 5 bases, with 20 bases left between them. The CDR3 coding sequence is TGTGCCAGCAACGGCAGGGGCCCGTCGGGGGAGACCCAGTACTTC. This sequence encodes CASNGRGPSGETQYF.

Of note for this clone: The junction differs from germline at one of its ends, possibly a read error. The genes are TRBV12-3 or TRBV12-4 and TRBJ1-4; the D is unclear. The CDR3 extends over 14 amino acids. This CDR3 reads CASSPRNRNEKLFF. DNA of the CDR3: TGTGCCAGCAGCCCCAGGAACCGTAATGAAAAACTGTTTTTC.

Notes on this clone: The junction differs from germline at one of its ends, possibly a read error. The chain uses TRBV3-1 and TRBJ2-7, with 9 bases that match TRBD2. CDR1 and CDR2 from the germline V gene are LGHDT and YNNKEL (reference sequence). The CDR3 spans 14 residues. CDR3 sequence: CASIQDGTSYERYF. The CDR3 bases are TGTGCCAGCATCCAAGATGGGACTAGCTACGAGCGGTACTTC.

To note about this clone: One base away lies a much larger clone, so this may be a sequencing read error. V is TRBV5-6 and J is TRBJ2-2; D is unresolved. CDR1 is SGHDT, CDR2 YYEEEE, per germline. CDR3 length: 14 residues. Between the trimmed V and J ends, which lost 2 bases and 0 bases, there was a span of 5 bases. The CDR3 protein is CASSLVANTGELFF. CDR3 coding DNA: TGTGCCAGCAGCTTAGTGGCGAACACCGGGGAGCTGTTTTTT.

In this sample, this clone turned up many times. The J gene is TRBJ1-1, the V gene TRBV7-9; 7 bases agree with TRBD1. The CDR3 covers 15 residues. Germline values: CDR1 SEHNR, CDR2 FQNEAQ (reference sequence). J was trimmed by 4 bases and V by 4 bases; bases with no gene match: 9. CDR3 region: CASSSRAGGTTEAFF. The CDR3 DNA follows: TGTGCCAGCAGCTCCCGGGCAGGGGGGACCACTGAAGCTTTCTTT.

The chain couples TRBV11-2 to TRBJ1-1, with 7 bases identical to TRBD1. Trimming cost V 3 bases and J 3 bases; bases outside gene matches: 1. The CDR3 length is 13 residues. Germline loops: CDR1 SGHAT, CDR2 FQNNGV. This CDR3 is CASSLGQYTEAFF. In DNA form, the CDR3 reads TGTGCCAGCAGCTTGGGACAGTACACTGAAGCTTTCTTT. The full variable domain, its missing parts supplied by reference TRBV11-2 and TRBJ1-1, is EAGVAQSPRYKIIEKRQSVAFWCNPISGHATLYWYQQILGQGPKLLIQFQNNGVVDDSQLPKDRFSAERLKGVDSTLKIQPAKLEDSAVYLCASSLGQYTEAFFGQGTRLTVV.

There are a few counts of this clone. It may be a read error: a sequence one base away is much more abundant. The rearrangement uses TRBV7-8 and TRBJ2-3; TRBD2 matches at 9 bases. Germline-derived CDR1 and CDR2 are SGHVS and FQNEAQ. V lost 2 bases and J lost 0; bases outside the gene matches: 6. This CDR3 is built from 17 residues. This chain's CDR3 is CASSLSLAGPSTDTQYF. CDR3 DNA: TGTGCCAGCAGCTTATCGCTAGCGGGACCTAGCACAGATACGCAGTATTTT.

Turning to this clone: A read error may be the cause here, since a much bigger clone is one base away. This specimen includes other DNA sequences encoding the same CDR3. J is TRBJ1-5 and V is TRBV29-1, with D possibly being TRBD1 (5 bases). Germline CDR1 and CDR2: SQVTM and ANQGSEA. The CDR3 is made up of 13 amino acids. The V and J ends lost 6 bases and 7 bases respectively, with 16 bases between them. CDR3 sequence reads: CSVAIGAGQPQHF. The DNA of the CDR3 is TGCAGCGTCGCCATCGGGGCTGGACAGCCCCAGCATTTT. The whole variable domain, remainder taken from reference TRBV29-1 and TRBJ1-5, is SAVISQKPSRDICQRGTSLTIQCQVDSQVTMMFWYRQQPGQSLTLIATANQGSEATYESGFVIDKFPISRPNLTFSTLTVSNMSPEDSSIYLCSVAIGAGQPQHFGDGTRLSIL.

The chain links TRBV20-1 to TRBJ2-7; 8 positions agree with TRBD2. Germline V gene data show CDR1 as DFQATT and CDR2 as SNEGSKA (reference sequence). The CDR3 is 15 residues long. V gave up 4 bases and J gave up 6 bases; unmatched junction bases: 14. The CDR3 sequence: CSATPGGAGVSEQYF. CDR3 DNA sequence: TGCAGTGCTACGCCGGGGGGAGCGGGAGTTTCCGAGCAGTACTTC.

A few counts support this clone. V gene TRBV10-1 combines with J gene TRBJ2-7; 7 bases match TRBD2. The CDR3 loop spans 14 amino acids. Germline assignment: CDR1 WNHNN and CDR2 SYGVQD (reference sequence). Losses at the gene ends were 5 bases for V and 5 bases for J; bases not matched to a gene: 9. CDR3 sequence reads: CASSTTSCRDEQYF. In DNA form, the CDR3 reads TGCGCCAGCAGTACGACTAGCTGTAGGGACGAGCAGTACTTC.

In the case of this clone: It may be a read error: a sequence one base away is much more abundant. The CDR3 DNA reads TGTGCCAGCGGTTTAGGGGTAGCGGGACTCTACGAGCAGTACTTC. This sequence encodes CASGLGVAGLYEQYF. The genes are TRBV12-3 or TRBV12-4 and TRBJ2-7; 8 positions match TRBD2. This CDR3 contains 15 residues.

The chain has TRBV30 and TRBJ1-6; tentative D call: TRBD1 (6 bases). There are 15 residues in the CDR3. The germline V and J ends were trimmed by 2 bases and 7 bases, with 15 bases remaining between them. Germline CDR1 and CDR2: GTSNPN and SVGIG (reference sequence). The CDR3 is CAWSHRDMRNSPLHF. CDR3 bases: TGTGCCTGGAGTCACCGGGACATGCGGAATTCACCCCTCCACTTT.

This clone was detected ten times or more. CDR3 region: CASLMEPQGHYGYTF. DNA of the CDR3: TGTGCCAGCCTCATGGAACCGCAGGGGCACTATGGCTACACCTTC. V usage is TRBV2 and J usage is TRBJ1-2, with TRBD1 as a possible D gene (6 bases). The CDR3 runs 15 residues. Germline V CDR1 and CDR2: SNHLY, FYNNEI. V was cut by 8 bases and J by 3 bases, with 19 bases left in between.

This clone was found many times. The V gene is TRBV6-2 or TRBV6-3, the J gene TRBJ2-2; no clear D. The CDR3 has 14 amino acids. Germline lookup yields CDR1 MNHEY and CDR2 SVGEGT. V shed 2 bases and J shed 2 bases, with 6 bases lying between them. The CDR3 coding sequence is TGTGCCAGCAGTTACGAGCTTAACACCGGGGAGCTGTTTTTT. As protein: CASSYELNTGELFF.

Notes on this clone: A much larger clone sits a single nucleotide away, making a read error possible. Distinct nucleotide sequences in the sample also encode this CDR3. The J gene is TRBJ2-7, the V gene TRBV5-6, with D possibly matching TRBD2 (5 bases). The germline CDR1 and CDR2 sequences are SGHDT and YYEEEE. CDR3 length: 14 residues. With 4 bases removed from V and 2 bases from J, the gap between germline ends came to 13 bases. In DNA, the CDR3 is TGTGCCAGCAGCCCCCCGAGCGGTACCTACGAGCAGTACTTC. It translates to CASSPPSGTYEQYF.

CDR3 DNA sequence: TGTGCCAGCAGCTTGAAGGCAGCCGAGCAGTACTTC. It encodes CASSLKAAEQYF. The chain is built from TRBV5-4 and TRBJ2-7; D is uncertain. This CDR3 contains 12 residues. The ends were cut back, 1 base at V and 6 bases at J, with 8 bases in the middle. Per the germline V gene, CDR1 is SGHNT and CDR2 is YYREEE (reference sequence).